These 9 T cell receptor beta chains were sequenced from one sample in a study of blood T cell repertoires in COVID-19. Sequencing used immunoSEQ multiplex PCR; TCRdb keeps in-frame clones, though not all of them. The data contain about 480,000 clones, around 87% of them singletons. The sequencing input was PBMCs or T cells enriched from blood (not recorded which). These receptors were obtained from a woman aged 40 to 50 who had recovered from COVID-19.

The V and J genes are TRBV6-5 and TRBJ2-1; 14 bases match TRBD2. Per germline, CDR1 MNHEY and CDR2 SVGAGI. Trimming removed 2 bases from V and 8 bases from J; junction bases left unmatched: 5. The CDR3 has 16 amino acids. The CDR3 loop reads CASSYGGTSGSDEQFF. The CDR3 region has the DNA TGTGCCAGCAGTTACGGGGGGACTAGCGGGAGTGATGAGCAGTTCTTC.

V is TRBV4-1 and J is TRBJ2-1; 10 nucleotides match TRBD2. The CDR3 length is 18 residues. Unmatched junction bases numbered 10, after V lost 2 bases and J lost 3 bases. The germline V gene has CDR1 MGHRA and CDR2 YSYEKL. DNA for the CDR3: TGCGCCAGCAGCCAAAGGGAACACGGACTAGCGGACTACAATGAGCAGTTCTTC. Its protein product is CASSQREHGLADYNEQFF.

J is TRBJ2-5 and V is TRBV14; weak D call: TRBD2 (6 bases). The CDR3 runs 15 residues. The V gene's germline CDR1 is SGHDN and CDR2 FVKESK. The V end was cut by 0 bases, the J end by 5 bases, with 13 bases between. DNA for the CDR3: TGTGCCAGCAGCCAAGATTTGGGCGGGGAGGAGACCCAGTACTTC. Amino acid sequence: CASSQDLGGEETQYF.

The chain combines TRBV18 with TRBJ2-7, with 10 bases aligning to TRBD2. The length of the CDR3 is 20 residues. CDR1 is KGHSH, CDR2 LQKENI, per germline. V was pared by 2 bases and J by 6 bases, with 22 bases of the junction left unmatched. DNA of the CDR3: TGTGCCAGCTCACCAAGAGCCATCCACTTCGGGACTAGCGCCACCGCCGAGCAGTACTTC. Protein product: CASSPRAIHFGTSATAEQYF.

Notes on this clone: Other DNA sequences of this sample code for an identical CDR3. The CDR3 is CASSTQGNEQFF. The CDR3 DNA follows: TGCGCCAGCAGCACTCAGGGTAATGAGCAGTTCTTC. The chain joins TRBV5-1 to TRBJ2-1; perhaps TRBD1 as D (5 bases). Trimming shortened V by 4 bases and J by 7 bases, and 9 bases separated the two germline ends. The CDR3 extends over 12 amino acids. The germline gives CDR1 SGHRS, CDR2 YFSETQ.

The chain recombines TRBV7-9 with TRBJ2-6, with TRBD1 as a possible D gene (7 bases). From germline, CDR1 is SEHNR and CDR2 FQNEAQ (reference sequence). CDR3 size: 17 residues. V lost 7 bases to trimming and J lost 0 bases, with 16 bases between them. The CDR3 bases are TGTGCCAGCATCAAAACAGGGGAGGCCTCTGGGGCCAACGTCCTGACTTTC. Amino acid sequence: CASIKTGEASGANVLTF.

CDR3 amino acids: CATSEPTGLAGSREQFF. The CDR3 DNA follows: TGTGCCACCAGTGAACCGACAGGACTAGCGGGGTCTCGGGAGCAGTTCTTC. The chain is built from TRBV24-1 and TRBJ2-1, with TRBD2 identical over 12 bases. Germline trimming cut 4 bases from V and 10 bases from J; bases unmatched to any gene: 13. Germline lookup yields CDR1 KGHDR and CDR2 SFDVKD. The CDR3 has 17 amino acids.

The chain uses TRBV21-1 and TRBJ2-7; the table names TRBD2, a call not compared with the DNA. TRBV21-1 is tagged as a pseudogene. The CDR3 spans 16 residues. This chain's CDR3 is CASSKTSGTASYEQYF. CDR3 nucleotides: TGTGCCAGCAGCAAGACTAGCGGGACCGCATCCTACGAGCAGTACTTC.

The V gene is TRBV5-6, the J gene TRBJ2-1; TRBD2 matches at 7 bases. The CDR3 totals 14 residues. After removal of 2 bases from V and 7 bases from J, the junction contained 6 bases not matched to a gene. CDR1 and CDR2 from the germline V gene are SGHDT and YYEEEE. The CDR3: CASSLWLAANEQFF. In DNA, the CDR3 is TGTGCCAGCAGCTTATGGCTAGCGGCGAATGAGCAGTTCTTC.